These 29 T cell receptor beta chains share one sample of origin, sequenced in a study of T cell repertoires in cytomegalovirus infection. TCRdb called the reads again in MiXCR, with one record for every CDR3 protein. The data show a few hundred thousand distinct CDR3 sequences, 9.1% seen once. The specimen was PBMCs. The receptors originated from a human donor in good health (CMV status not recorded). Some clones in this sample may be carry-over from other donors' samples.

J is TRBJ2-3 and V is TRBV5-6; the match to TRBD2 covers 8 bases. CDR3 length: 18 amino acids. The germline gives CDR1 SGHDT, CDR2 YYEEEE. J lost 2 bases, V lost 0 bases, and 11 bases had no gene match. CDR3 in amino acids: CASSLGIKRGTDTDTQYF. CDR3 nucleotide sequence: TGTGCCAGCAGCTTGGGGATCAAGCGGGGGACGGACACAGATACGCAGTATTTT.

The chain has TRBV6-2 or TRBV6-3 and TRBJ1-5, with D maybe TRBD1 (5 bases). This CDR3 is 13 amino acids long. From germline, CDR1 is MNHEY and CDR2 SVGEGT. The V end was cut by 7 bases, the J end by 6 bases, with 13 bases between. As DNA, the CDR3 is TGTGCCAGCAACCTTGACAGTAGTCAGCCCCAGCATTTT. It codes for CASNLDSSQPQHF.

The sample holds a few counts of this clonotype. This sequence joins TRBV6-2 or TRBV6-3 and TRBJ2-1, with 11 bases that match TRBD2. The CDR3 runs 18 residues. J lost 0 bases, V lost 0 bases, and 4 bases had no gene match. Germline V gene sequence: CDR1 MNHEY, CDR2 SVGEGT. The CDR3 DNA sequence: TGTGCCAGCAGTTACTCGGGACTAGCGGCCAGCTCCTACAATGAGCAGTTCTTC. Protein product: CASSYSGLAASSYNEQFF.

The chain combines TRBV7-6 with TRBJ2-1; 8 nucleotides line up with TRBD2. V lost 3 bases to trimming and J lost 0 bases; unmatched junction nucleotides: 4. Germline V gene data show CDR1 as SGHVS and CDR2 as FNYEAQ. CDR3 length equals 16 residues. The CDR3 DNA sequence: TGTGCCAGCAGCTTTGCGGGGGGTGGCTCCTACAATGAGCAGTTCTTC. Translating it yields CASSFAGGGSYNEQFF.

The chain has TRBV7-2 and TRBJ2-5; TRBD2 aligns across 8 bases. The CDR3 sequence is 16 residues long. CDR1 is SGHTA, CDR2 FQGNSA, per germline. V gave up 5 bases and J gave up 9 bases; unmatched junction bases: 17. The CDR3 spells CASSRSGEGYKAPQYF. Here the CDR3 DNA reads TGTGCCAGCAGCCGTAGCGGGGAGGGCTATAAAGCTCCCCAGTACTTC.

This clonotype was observed many times. This chain uses TRBV5-5 with TRBJ1-2; a possible D gene is TRBD1 (6 bases). This CDR3 spans 14 amino acids. The germline gives CDR1 SGHKS, CDR2 YYEKEE (reference sequence). V lost 4 bases and J 1 base, leaving 11 bases between the germline ends. CDR3 nucleotide sequence: TGTGCCAGCAGCCTGGACAGAATTAACTATGGCTACACCTTC. It codes for CASSLDRINYGYTF.

This clonotype was observed many times. The chain has TRBV28 and TRBJ2-7; no definite D call. Germline lookup yields CDR1 MDHEN and CDR2 SYDVKM. CDR3 length equals 11 residues. Deletions cut 1 base from V and 7 bases from J, with 5 bases between. CDR3 nucleotide sequence: TGTGCCAGCAGTTTATTTGGTGAGCAGTACTTC. As protein: CASSLFGEQYF.

This clonotype was counted at least ten times. The chain combines TRBV19 with TRBJ2-7; no clear D. Trimming stripped 3 bases from V and 6 bases from J, with 12 bases between. The CDR3 runs to 13 residues. Germline values: CDR1 LNHDA, CDR2 SQIVND (reference sequence). Written as DNA, the CDR3 is TGTGCCAGTAGTATCATAGGTAGAGGCGAGCAGTACTTC. Its translation is CASSIIGRGEQYF.

At least ten counts were recorded for this clonotype. This chain connects TRBV7-2 to TRBJ2-1, with 9 bases aligning to TRBD2. The J segment lost 9 bases and the V segment lost 1 base, leaving 4 bases of the junction unmatched. The germline CDR1 and CDR2 sequences are SGHTA and FQGNSA. The CDR3 length is 14 residues. CDR3 in amino acids: CASSLDSGGSEQFF. DNA of the CDR3: TGTGCCAGCAGCTTAGATAGCGGGGGTAGTGAGCAGTTCTTC.

CDR3 DNA: TGCGCCAGCAGCCAAGGGGGGAAACTTGGCTACACCTTC. Its translation is CASSQGGKLGYTF. The V gene is TRBV4-3, the J gene TRBJ1-2; D perhaps matches TRBD1 (5 bases). This CDR3 has 13 residues. Trimming stripped 1 base from V and 7 bases from J, with 10 bases between. The germline gives CDR1 LGHNA, CDR2 YSLEER.

This clonotype occurred many times. The chain couples TRBV7-9 to TRBJ1-2, with unresolved D. Per germline, CDR1 SEHNR and CDR2 FQNEAQ (reference sequence). The CDR3 contains 12 residues. Trimming removed 10 bases at V and 2 bases at J, with 11 bases between. In DNA form, the CDR3 reads TGTGCCACCTCCGCCTCGAACTATGGCTACACCTTC. Translated: CATSASNYGYTF.

This clonotype was picked up a small number of times. The chain joins TRBV29-1 to TRBJ1-1, with unresolved D. The CDR3 spans 14 residues. Trimming cost V 5 bases and J 1 base, with 14 bases left between them. Germline CDR1 and CDR2: SQVTM and ANQGSEA. The CDR3 here is CSVSRNLGNTEAFF. The CDR3 nucleotides read TGCAGCGTTTCCCGGAACCTTGGGAACACTGAAGCTTTCTTT.

The chain has TRBV25-1 and TRBJ2-1; 7 nucleotides align to TRBD1. The V gene's germline CDR1 is MGHDK and CDR2 SYGVNS. The CDR3 totals 14 residues. Unmatched junction bases numbered 1, after V lost 1 base and J lost 4 bases. In DNA, the CDR3 is TGTGCCAGCAGTGAATTACAGGGGTACAATGAGCAGTTCTTC. It is translated as CASSELQGYNEQFF.

This clonotype has a count of ten or more. The gene calls are TRBV7-2 and TRBJ1-6; 8 bases fit TRBD1. The CDR3 is made up of 14 amino acids. CDR1 and CDR2 from the germline V gene are SGHTA and FQGNSA. The ends lost 6 bases at V and 15 bases at J; junction bases unmatched: 13. The CDR3 coding sequence is TGTGCCAGCAGTCCGGGACAGGTATCCCCTAGCCTCCACTTT. Its protein is CASSPGQVSPSLHF.

At least ten counts were recorded for this clonotype. J is TRBJ2-2 and V is TRBV12-3 or TRBV12-4, with TRBD1 identical over 11 bases. The CDR3 is 22 residues long. The V segment lost 0 bases and the J segment 2 bases; nucleotides outside the gene matches: 17. CDR3 sequence reads: CASSLASGSGQGANVNTGELFF. The CDR3 nucleotides are TGTGCCAGCAGTTTAGCGTCGGGGTCCGGACAGGGGGCGAATGTCAACACCGGGGAGCTGTTTTTT.

The chain employs TRBV20-1 and TRBJ2-2; D perhaps matches TRBD1 (6 bases). The length of the CDR3 is 13 residues. CDR1 is DFQATT, CDR2 SNEGSKA, per germline (reference sequence). Deletions cut 8 bases from V and 7 bases from J, with 17 bases between. The CDR3 spells CSTSWTERGELFF. The CDR3 DNA reads as TGCAGTACGTCATGGACAGAGCGCGGGGAGCTGTTTTTT.

The rearrangement links TRBV18 to TRBJ2-5, with 8 bases aligning to TRBD2. This CDR3 region has 15 residues. The V and J ends lost 0 bases and 5 bases, in that order; junction bases with no gene match: 5. Germline-derived CDR1 and CDR2 are KGHSH and LQKENI. The CDR3 loop is CASSPPGLAWETQYF. The CDR3 region has the DNA TGTGCCAGCTCACCACCCGGACTAGCCTGGGAGACCCAGTACTTC.

This clonotype was picked up many times. This chain links TRBV7-2 with TRBJ1-5; unclear D gene. CDR1 is SGHTA, CDR2 FQGNSA, per germline. The V end lost 1 base, the J end lost 0 bases, and 7 bases lay between the germline ends. The CDR3 contains 15 residues. CDR3 in DNA: TGTGCCAGCAGCTTAGGACACCTTAGCAATCAGCCCCAGCATTTT. Its translation is CASSLGHLSNQPQHF.

This clonotype was observed many times. The chain recombines TRBV2 with TRBJ1-2, with D hard to call. V lost 0 bases to trimming and J lost 8 bases, with 7 bases between them. This CDR3 has 12 amino acids. Germline V gene sequence: CDR1 SNHLY, CDR2 FYNNEI. The CDR3 bases are TGTGCCAGCAGTGAAGCCTATGGGGGCTACACCTTC. Its translation: CASSEAYGGYTF.

This chain joins TRBV5-1 and TRBJ1-6; D is undetermined. Germline loops: CDR1 SGHRS, CDR2 YFSETQ. The CDR3 is made up of 14 amino acids. Trimming took 4 bases from V and 6 from J, leaving 11 bases between them. The CDR3 here is CASSAWEGNSPLHF. CDR3 in DNA: TGCGCCAGCAGCGCCTGGGAGGGTAATTCACCCCTCCACTTT.

This clonotype was observed at least ten times. The V call is TRBV7-2, the J call TRBJ2-2; TRBD2 matches at 11 bases. Unmatched junction bases numbered 14, after V lost 2 bases and J lost 12 bases. This CDR3 region has 17 residues. Germline CDR1 and CDR2: SGHTA and FQGNSA. DNA of the CDR3: TGTGCCAGCAGCTTAAAACGATCCCCTAGCGGGGGGAAAAAGCTGTTTTTT. This sequence encodes CASSLKRSPSGGKKLFF.

A remark on this clonotype: At one end, the junction sequence differs from germline, possibly due to a read error. The V gene is TRBV29-1, the J gene TRBJ2-2, with 10 bases that match TRBD1. This CDR3 has 15 amino acids. The V gene's germline CDR1 is SQVTM and CDR2 ANQGSEA. The CDR3: CSARTGGSNAGELFF. The CDR3 DNA follows: TGCAGCGCCAGGACAGGGGGGTCGAACGCCGGGGAGCTGTTTTTT.

As for this clonotype: Since a much larger clone is just one base distant, this may be a read error. The chain combines TRBV3-1 with TRBJ2-4, with D tentatively TRBD1 or TRBD2 (6 bases each). The CDR3 runs 16 residues. V lost 2 bases to trimming and J lost 2 bases, with 13 bases between them. Germline V gene sequence: CDR1 LGHDT, CDR2 YNNKEL (reference sequence). CDR3 nucleotide sequence: TGTGCCAGCAGCCAAAGGGGGGTCGCGACCAAAAACATTCAGTACTTC. Protein: CASSQRGVATKNIQYF.

This clonotype was counted ten times or more. The chain couples TRBV6-6 to TRBJ1-1, with 7 bases matching TRBD1. This CDR3 spans 18 amino acids. The germline V gene has CDR1 MNHNY and CDR2 SVGAGI (reference sequence). V lost 2 bases, J lost 7 bases, and 19 bases stayed unmatched. CDR3: CASSYPGTAPIITGEAFF. The CDR3 bases are TGTGCCAGCAGTTACCCGGGGACAGCCCCCATTATTACCGGTGAAGCTTTCTTT.

This clonotype turned up a few times. This chain joins TRBV28 and TRBJ1-2; maybe TRBD1 (6 bases). With 3 bases removed from V and 4 bases from J, the gap between germline ends came to 15 bases. Germline V gene data show CDR1 as MDHEN and CDR2 as SYDVKM. This CDR3 contains 15 residues. DNA for the CDR3: TGTGCCAGCAGTTTTGCGGGGGCTAACCCCTATGGCTACACCTTC. Amino acids: CASSFAGANPYGYTF.

This clonotype appeared many times. The chain combines TRBV24-1 with TRBJ2-3; D might be TRBD2 (6 bases). The length of the CDR3 is 12 residues. The germline V gene has CDR1 KGHDR and CDR2 SFDVKD. Trimming left V 9 bases short and J 5 bases short, with 11 bases between. As DNA, the CDR3 is TGTGCCACCGGGGGGAGCCAAGATACGCAGTATTTT. This encodes CATGGSQDTQYF.

This clonotype was recorded a few times. The chain is built from TRBV20-1 and TRBJ1-5; TRBD1 aligns across 8 bases. This CDR3 spans 14 amino acids. With 4 bases clipped from V and 4 bases from J, the junction kept 6 bases outside the gene matches. CDR1 is DFQATT and CDR2 is SNEGSKA in the germline V gene (reference sequence). The CDR3 reads CSATGQGGNQPQHF. DNA of the CDR3: TGCAGTGCTACAGGACAGGGTGGAAATCAGCCCCAGCATTTT.

This clonotype has ten or more counts. The chain employs TRBV6-1 and TRBJ1-2, with D perhaps TRBD1 (5 bases). The CDR3 consists of 17 residues. The germline V gene has CDR1 MNHNS and CDR2 SASEGT. V lost 6 bases, J lost 0 bases, and 20 bases lay in between. CDR3 residues: CASRERDSLGANYGYTF. The CDR3 DNA reads TGTGCCAGCAGAGAGCGGGACTCCCTGGGTGCTAACTATGGCTACACCTTC.

This rearrangement joins TRBV20-1 to TRBJ2-7; tentative D call: TRBD1 (6 bases). The germline gives CDR1 DFQATT, CDR2 SNEGSKA (reference sequence). V lost 3 bases and J 7 bases, leaving 22 bases between the germline ends. The CDR3 is 15 residues long. The CDR3 here is CSASLAGDSFGEQYF. In DNA, the CDR3 is TGCAGTGCTAGTTTGGCAGGGGATTCTTTTGGGGAGCAGTACTTC.